These 29 T cell receptor beta chains were all obtained from the same sample, sequenced in a study of blood T cell repertoires in COVID-19. The table came from immunoSEQ multiplex PCR; TCRdb's copy has only in-frame clones and leaves some out. The table includes 55,000 to 70,000 clones, more than 85% detected once. The sequencing input was peripheral blood. These receptors came from a man between 60 and 70 years old with acute or convalescent COVID-19.

The chain uses TRBV7-8 and TRBJ1-4; tentatively, D is TRBD1 (6 bases). Germline V gene lookup returns CDR1 SGHVS and CDR2 FQNEAQ. The length of the CDR3 is 14 residues. V was clipped by 1 base and J by 7 bases, with 10 bases between them. CDR3 nucleotides: TGTGCCAGCAGCTTAGTGGGGGCCGGTGAAAAACTGTTTTTT. Translation: CASSLVGAGEKLFF.

V and J are TRBV13 and TRBJ1-3; D unclear. CDR1 is PRHDT, CDR2 FYEKMQ, per germline (reference sequence). With 3 bases removed from V and 3 bases from J, the gap between germline ends came to 9 bases. CDR3 length: 14 amino acids. The CDR3 reads CASSLGAVGNTIYF. CDR3 bases: TGTGCCAGCAGCTTGGGTGCGGTTGGAAACACCATATATTTT. Drawing the rest from reference TRBV13 and TRBJ1-3, the complete variable domain is AAGVIQSPRHLIKEKRETATLKCYPIPRHDTVYWYQQGPGQDPQFLISFYEKMQSDKGSIPDRFSAQQFSDYHSELNMSSLELGDSALYFCASSLGAVGNTIYFGEGSWLTVV.

This chain uses TRBV12-3 or TRBV12-4 with TRBJ1-2; D is unclear. The V gene lost 5 bases and the J gene lost 8 bases, with 12 bases spanning the gap. The CDR3 runs 12 residues. The CDR3 region is CASSPDILGYTF. DNA for the CDR3: TGTGCCAGCAGTCCAGACATATTAGGCTACACCTTC.

This chain joins TRBV6-5 and TRBJ2-7, with D perhaps TRBD2 (5 bases). The CDR3 extends over 15 amino acids. The ends were cut back, 7 bases at V and 6 bases at J, with 22 bases in the middle. Per germline, CDR1 MNHEY and CDR2 SVGAGI. The CDR3 region is CASTKTWGTLGEQYF. In DNA, the CDR3 is TGTGCCAGCACCAAAACCTGGGGTACACTAGGCGAGCAGTACTTC.

In its sample, this clone was seen once. The chain carries TRBV6-2 or TRBV6-3 and TRBJ1-2; the match to TRBD1 covers 7 bases. The trim removed 6 bases at V and 1 base at J, leaving 11 bases unmatched. The CDR3 extends over 16 amino acids. The germline gives CDR1 MNHEY, CDR2 SVGEGT. In DNA form, the CDR3 reads TGTGCCAGCAGCGACACGGGACAGAGTATTAACTATGGCTACACCTTC. It specifies CASSDTGQSINYGYTF.

The V call is TRBV11-2, the J call TRBJ2-3; tentatively, D is TRBD2 (6 bases). The germline V gene encodes CDR1 SGHAT and CDR2 FQNNGV. This CDR3 contains 16 residues. The V end lost 4 bases, the J end lost 4 bases, and 18 bases lay between the germline ends. CDR3 sequence: CASSYPGGSGADTQYF. As DNA, the CDR3 is TGTGCCAGCAGCTACCCCGGGGGTAGCGGAGCAGATACGCAGTATTTT.

The genes are TRBV7-9 and TRBJ1-1; perhaps TRBD1 as D (5 bases). The CDR3 spans 16 residues. Germline lookup yields CDR1 SEHNR and CDR2 FQNEAQ (reference sequence). V was trimmed by 0 bases and J by 2 bases, leaving 13 bases between them. CDR3 protein: CASSLAAGTFNTEAFF. CDR3 nucleotide sequence: TGTGCCAGCAGCTTAGCCGCAGGGACTTTTAACACTGAAGCTTTCTTT.

This chain joins TRBV4-3 and TRBJ2-3; a possible D gene is TRBD1 (6 bases). From germline, CDR1 is LGHNA and CDR2 YSLEER. Trimming took off 1 base at V and 0 bases at J, with 11 bases between the two ends. This CDR3 is built from 16 residues. Here the CDR3 DNA reads TGCGCCAGCAGCCAAGGCTACAGGGCGAGCACAGATACGCAGTATTTT. Amino acids: CASSQGYRASTDTQYF.

This clone was observed a few times. The chain employs TRBV3-1 (or the pseudogene TRBV3-2) and TRBJ1-3; weak D call: TRBD1 (5 bases). This CDR3 has 15 amino acids. CDR1 LGHDT and CDR2 YNNKEL come from the germline V gene (reference sequence). V was clipped by 8 bases and J by 0 bases, with 14 bases between them. Written as DNA, the CDR3 is TGTGCCAGCTCCAGGGCTTCCGACTCTGGAAACACCATATATTTT. Translation: CASSRASDSGNTIYF.

J is TRBJ1-4 and V is TRBV30; a possible D gene is TRBD1 (6 bases). Looked up from germline, CDR1 is GTSNPN and CDR2 is SVGIG (reference sequence). There are 15 residues in the CDR3. The V gene lost 5 bases and the J gene lost 0 bases, with 13 bases spanning the gap. Here the CDR3 reads CAWPSPGATNEKLFF. CDR3 nucleotide sequence: TGTGCCTGGCCATCGCCAGGGGCAACTAATGAAAAACTGTTTTTT.

This rearrangement joins TRBV2 to TRBJ2-7; D might be TRBD1 (6 bases). The CDR3 has 15 amino acids. CDR1 SNHLY and CDR2 FYNNEI come from the germline V gene. The V and J ends lost 6 bases and 2 bases respectively, with 17 bases between them. As DNA, the CDR3 is TGTGCCAGCAGGGAGAACAGGGTGGAGACCTACGAGCAGTACTTC. This sequence encodes CASRENRVETYEQYF.

The gene calls are TRBV19 and TRBJ1-6; 7 nucleotides align to TRBD1. Germline assignment: CDR1 LNHDA and CDR2 SQIVND (reference sequence). CDR3 length: 15 amino acids. V shed 5 bases, J shed 9 bases, and the junction held 10 bases outside the gene matches. In nucleotides, the CDR3 is TGTGCCAGTAGTGGTTATGGACAGGTCTTTTCACCCCTCCACTTT. Translated: CASSGYGQVFSPLHF.

J is TRBJ2-7 and V is TRBV3-1 (or the pseudogene TRBV3-2); 12 bases map to TRBD2. This CDR3 spans 16 amino acids. Germline V lookup: CDR1 LGHDT, CDR2 YNNKEL (reference sequence). V lost 3 bases and J lost 1; bases outside the gene matches: 4. Written as DNA, the CDR3 is TGTGCCAGCAGCCAGGGTCTAGCGGGAGGGTCCTACGAGCAGTACTTC. Its protein is CASSQGLAGGSYEQYF.

The chain has TRBV11-2 and TRBJ1-5; D is uncertain. This CDR3 region has 14 residues. With 5 bases removed from V and 6 bases from J, the gap between germline ends came to 14 bases. CDR1 and CDR2 from the germline V gene are SGHAT and FQNNGV. The chain's CDR3 is CASSLGPTVQPQHF. In DNA form, the CDR3 reads TGTGCCAGCAGCCTAGGACCCACAGTTCAGCCCCAGCATTTT.

V gene TRBV5-8 combines with J gene TRBJ1-5; D might be TRBD1 (6 bases). Germline CDR1 is SGHTS and CDR2 is YDEGEE. There are 14 residues in the CDR3. V shed 6 bases and J shed 5 bases, with 15 bases lying between them. CDR3 nucleotide sequence: TGTGCCAGCACCGGGACACCGCCCTATCAGCCCCAGCATTTT. It encodes CASTGTPPYQPQHF.

This clone qualifies as medium-sized (0.01 to 0.1%). The chain carries TRBV30 and TRBJ1-1; D might be TRBD1 (5 bases). V dropped 6 bases and J dropped 1 base, with 12 bases sitting between them. The CDR3 sequence is 13 residues long. The V gene's germline CDR1 is GTSNPN and CDR2 SVGIG (reference sequence). DNA of the CDR3: TGTGCCTGCAGGCCGACAGCGAACACTGAAGCTTTCTTT. It is translated as CACRPTANTEAFF.

This sequence joins TRBV18 and TRBJ1-4, with TRBD1 as a possible D gene (5 bases). CDR1 and CDR2 (germline): KGHSH, LQKENI. This CDR3 is built from 15 residues. The V and J ends lost 5 bases and 3 bases respectively, with 13 bases between them. The CDR3 region has the DNA TGTGCCAGCTCATCTGACAGTCCGGCTAATGAAAAACTGTTTTTT. Translation: CASSSDSPANEKLFF.

The chain couples TRBV30 to TRBJ2-5; 9 bases are a match to TRBD2. The germline CDR1 and CDR2 sequences are GTSNPN and SVGIG (reference sequence). V lost 3 bases and J lost 5; bases outside the gene matches: 13. The CDR3 consists of 16 residues. This CDR3 is CAWSLRHAGGSETQYF. In DNA, the CDR3 is TGTGCCTGGAGCCTACGGCACGCGGGGGGGTCGGAGACCCAGTACTTC.

V is TRBV4-3 and J is TRBJ2-2; 8 bases fit TRBD1. Unmatched junction bases numbered 6, after V lost 4 bases and J lost 5 bases. The germline CDR1 and CDR2 sequences are LGHNA and YSLEER. The CDR3 is 15 residues long. The CDR3 here is CASSPRTGWTGELFF. CDR3 coding DNA: TGCGCCAGCAGCCCGCGGACAGGGTGGACCGGGGAGCTGTTTTTT.

The V and J genes are TRBV5-4 and TRBJ2-3; 11 nucleotides align to TRBD2. The CDR3 totals 18 residues. Germline loops: CDR1 SGHNT, CDR2 YYREEE (reference sequence). The J segment lost 2 bases and the V segment lost 2 bases, leaving 10 bases of the junction unmatched. Here the CDR3 reads CASSFKLAGADPTDTQYF. In nucleotides, the CDR3 is TGTGCCAGCAGCTTTAAACTAGCGGGAGCCGACCCCACAGATACGCAGTATTTT.

In DNA, the CDR3 is TGTGCCAGCAGCCGACCGCGGGAGAGAGGGGATACGCAGTATTTT. As protein: CASSRPRERGDTQYF. The chain uses TRBV11-3 and TRBJ2-3, with TRBD2 matching 7 bases. The V gene end was trimmed by 5 bases and the J gene end by 6 bases; junction bases not matched to a gene: 11. The CDR3 is 15 residues long. CDR1 is SGHNT, CDR2 YENEEA, per germline.

This chain connects TRBV18 to TRBJ2-7; TRBD2 matches 10 bases. This CDR3 contains 18 residues. Per the germline V gene, CDR1 is KGHSH and CDR2 is LQKENI. The V and J ends lost 4 bases and 3 bases, in that order; junction bases with no gene match: 15. The CDR3 sequence is CASSRLEGRLAGHYEQYF. The CDR3 region has the DNA TGTGCCAGCTCACGCCTCGAGGGGCGACTAGCGGGCCACTACGAGCAGTACTTC. Full variable domain (rest looked up from reference TRBV18 and TRBJ2-7): NAGVMQNPRHLVRRRGQEARLRCSPMKGHSHVYWYRQLPEEGLKFMVYLQKENIIDESGMPKERFSAEFPKEGPSILRIQQVVRGDSAAYFCASSRLEGRLAGHYEQYFGPGTRLTVT.

The chain has TRBV4-1 and TRBJ1-4; D remains ambiguous. CDR3 length: 18 residues. Germline CDR1 reads MGHRA; CDR2 reads YSYEKL. With 4 bases removed from V and 3 bases from J, the gap between germline ends came to 21 bases. The chain's CDR3 is CASSLGLRPTVANEKLFF. The CDR3 DNA is TGCGCCAGCAGCCTTGGGCTCCGCCCGACGGTAGCTAATGAAAAACTGTTTTTT.

This clone was seen only a few times. This rearrangement joins TRBV7-6 to TRBJ1-2; weak D call: TRBD1 (5 bases). Germline CDR1 and CDR2: SGHVS and FNYEAQ. The CDR3 covers 15 residues. Trimming removed 1 base at V and 2 bases at J, with 11 bases between. CDR3 loop: CASSLGPGPNYGYTF. CDR3 DNA sequence: TGTGCCAGCAGCTTAGGGCCAGGGCCCAACTATGGCTACACCTTC.

The chain recombines TRBV2 with TRBJ1-3, with a weak D call TRBD1 (6 bases). This CDR3 has 14 amino acids. Trimming left V 6 bases short and J 2 bases short, with 11 bases between. From germline, CDR1 is SNHLY and CDR2 FYNNEI. CDR3 nucleotides: TGTGCCAGCAGGACGACAGGACCTGGAAACACCATATATTTT. This encodes CASRTTGPGNTIYF. The full variable domain, in which reference TRBV2 and TRBJ1-3 provide the parts outside the CDR3, is EPEVTQTPSHQVTQMGQEVILRCVPISNHLYFYWYRQILGQKVEFLVSFYNNEISEKSEIFDDQFSVERPDGSNFTLKIRSTKLEDSAMYFCASRTTGPGNTIYFGEGSWLTVV.

This chain joins TRBV5-1 and TRBJ2-2, with 9 bases matching TRBD2. This CDR3 region has 16 residues. V shed 5 bases, J shed 3 bases, and the junction held 8 bases outside the gene matches. CDR1 SGHRS and CDR2 YFSETQ come from the germline V gene. DNA for the CDR3: TGCGCCAGCAGAAATGCGGGAGGGCCCTACACCGGGGAGCTGTTTTTT. Its translation: CASRNAGGPYTGELFF.

This clone occurred a few times. The V gene is TRBV4-1, the J gene TRBJ1-5; weak D call: TRBD1 (5 bases). The CDR3 loop spans 18 amino acids. Trimming took off 0 bases at V and 3 bases at J, with 18 bases between the two ends. CDR1 and CDR2 (germline): MGHRA, YSYEKL. This chain's CDR3 is CASSQDDRQYVFNQPQHF. The DNA of the CDR3 is TGCGCCAGCAGCCAAGATGACAGACAGTACGTCTTCAATCAGCCCCAGCATTTT.

V gene TRBV10-3 combines with J gene TRBJ2-1, with D perhaps matching TRBD2 (6 bases). Germline V CDR1 and CDR2: ENHRY, SYGVKD. V was trimmed by 3 bases and J by 3 bases, leaving 12 bases between them. The CDR3 is 15 residues long. CDR3: CAISDRTSSYNEQFF. The CDR3 DNA follows: TGTGCCATCAGTGACCGAACTAGCAGCTACAATGAGCAGTTCTTC.

The sample holds one count of this clone. The chain couples TRBV28 to TRBJ2-7, with a weak D call TRBD1 (6 bases). V was trimmed by 5 bases and J by 6 bases, leaving 14 bases between them. The germline V gene has CDR1 MDHEN and CDR2 SYDVKM. The CDR3 runs to 13 residues. CDR3 sequence: CASSPPRGFEQYF. In DNA form, the CDR3 reads TGTGCCAGCAGTCCCCCCAGGGGATTCGAGCAGTACTTC.